This T cell receptor (beta chain) came from a study of T cells after yellow fever vaccination. MiXCR, applied by TCRdb to the 5' RACE reads, yields one record per CDR3 protein. The table shows hundreds of thousands of distinct CDR3 sequences, with 9% to 15% occurring only once. The table lists this clonotype with a few counts. Its antigen is unknown. Whole-study findings and limits: Peak timing came faster in the weaker secondary response, day 5 versus 15.

Per germline, CDR1 DFQATT and CDR2 SNEGSKA (reference sequence). The ends were cut back, 7 bases at V and 0 bases at J, with 10 bases in the middle. The CDR3 totals 13 residues. The material was PBMCs, obtained on the day of the yellow fever booster vaccination. The source is a man aged 25-45 years who received the YFV17D yellow fever vaccine. The chain couples TRBV20-1 to TRBJ2-1; D gene unclear. This CDR3 reads CSVDPTSYNEQFF. The CDR3 DNA is TGCAGTGTAGACCCGACCTCCTACAATGAGCAGTTCTTC.